A selection of T cell receptor beta chains follows, all from one sample in a study of cytomegalovirus exposure and HLA in healthy donors. Assay: immunoSEQ multiplex PCR; the TCRdb copy retains only in-frame clones and omits some. The repertoire has about 89,000 clones, about 80% of them found once; the top ten carry around 10%. The specimen was PBMCs. These receptors came from a man aged 25-40 years in good health and CMV-seropositive. Each CDR3 is given with its conserved first and last residue. The D gene is left open where the match is weak. Rows give clone size only sometimes, using once, few, many, or a class for an expanded clone.

d_call: TRBD1; j_call: TRBJ2-7; v_call: TRBV30; clone_size: NA; cdr3_aa: CAWGQGAYEQYF; cdr3_nt: TGTGCCTGGGGACAGGGAGCCTACGAGCAGTACTTC
d_call: TRBD2; j_call: TRBJ2-1; v_call: TRBV4-2; clone_size: NA; cdr3_aa: CASSQGEAGTFGARNEQFF; cdr3_nt: TGTGCCAGCAGCCAAGGGGAAGCGGGGACCTTCGGGGCTAGGAATGAGCAGTTCTTC
d_call: NA; j_call: TRBJ2-7; v_call: TRBV6-1; clone_size: NA; cdr3_aa: CASNGEGYEQYF; cdr3_nt: TGTGCCAGCAACGGGGAAGGCTACGAGCAGTACTTC
d_call: NA; j_call: TRBJ2-2; v_call: TRBV19; clone_size: NA; cdr3_aa: CASSIRGYGTGELFF; cdr3_nt: TGTGCCAGTAGTATAAGGGGATATGGGACCGGGGAGCTGTTTTTT
d_call: NA; j_call: TRBJ1-4; v_call: TRBV6-1; clone_size: NA; cdr3_aa: CASSEVAGVNEKLFF; cdr3_nt: TGTGCCAGCAGTGAAGTGGCAGGGGTTAATGAAAAACTGTTTTTT
d_call: TRBD1; j_call: TRBJ1-1; v_call: TRBV27; clone_size: NA; cdr3_aa: CASKMGDSAYTEAFF; cdr3_nt: TGTGCCAGCAAAATGGGGGACAGCGCCTACACTGAAGCTTTCTTT
d_call: TRBD2; j_call: TRBJ2-1; v_call: TRBV4-2; clone_size: NA; cdr3_aa: CASSQIAGAAYNEQFF; cdr3_nt: TGTGCCAGCAGCCAAATAGCGGGGGCGGCCTACAATGAGCAGTTCTTC
d_call: TRBD2; j_call: TRBJ2-1; v_call: TRBV11-3; clone_size: NA; cdr3_aa: CASSQTSGAVGEQFF; cdr3_nt: TGTGCCAGCAGCCAGACTAGCGGGGCAGTAGGTGAGCAGTTCTTC
d_call: NA; j_call: TRBJ1-2; v_call: TRBV5-1; clone_size: NA; cdr3_aa: CASSLWGEVGFGVGYTF; cdr3_nt: TGCGCCAGCAGCCTGTGGGGGGAGGTGGGCTTCGGAGTCGGCTACACCTTC
d_call: TRBD1; j_call: TRBJ1-1; v_call: TRBV30; clone_size: NA; cdr3_aa: CGQGDTEAFF; cdr3_nt: TGTGGACAGGGGGACACTGAAGCTTTCTTT
d_call: NA; j_call: TRBJ2-7; v_call: TRBV28; clone_size: NA; cdr3_aa: CASSLLVGGYEQYF; cdr3_nt: TGTGCCAGCAGTTTACTGGTAGGAGGTTACGAGCAGTACTTC
d_call: TRBD2; j_call: TRBJ2-1; v_call: TRBV11-2; clone_size: NA; cdr3_aa: CASSHLAGGPGEQFF; cdr3_nt: TGTGCCAGCAGCCACCTAGCGGGGGGGCCGGGTGAGCAGTTCTTC
d_call: NA; j_call: TRBJ2-7; v_call: TRBV28; clone_size: NA; cdr3_aa: CASRIQQGSSYEQYF; cdr3_nt: TGTGCCAGCAGAATCCAACAGGGAAGCTCCTACGAGCAGTACTTC
d_call: NA; j_call: TRBJ1-2; v_call: TRBV11-2; clone_size: NA; cdr3_aa: CASSLDGQYYGYTF; cdr3_nt: TGTGCCAGCAGCTTAGACGGACAGTACTATGGCTACACCTTC
d_call: NA; j_call: TRBJ1-6; v_call: TRBV4-1; clone_size: few; cdr3_aa: CASSHGRFDNSPLHF; cdr3_nt: TGCGCCAGCAGCCACGGCAGGTTCGATAATTCACCCCTCCACTTT
d_call: NA; j_call: TRBJ2-7; v_call: TRBV13; clone_size: NA; cdr3_aa: CASSRGGASSYEQYF; cdr3_nt: TGTGCCAGCAGTAGGGGGGGGGCCAGCTCCTACGAGCAGTACTTC
d_call: NA; j_call: TRBJ1-2; v_call: TRBV28; clone_size: NA; cdr3_aa: CASSSLYGYTF; cdr3_nt: TGTGCCAGCAGTTCTCTCTATGGCTACACCTTC
d_call: TRBD1; j_call: TRBJ2-5; v_call: TRBV6-5; clone_size: NA; cdr3_aa: CASSIRTGEIETQYF; cdr3_nt: TGTGCCAGCAGTATAAGGACAGGGGAGATCGAGACCCAGTACTTC
d_call: NA; j_call: TRBJ1-6; v_call: TRBV18; clone_size: NA; cdr3_aa: CASSPGAATLHF; cdr3_nt: TGTGCCAGCTCACCAGGCGCGGCAACCCTCCACTTT
d_call: TRBD2; j_call: TRBJ2-7; v_call: TRBV5-4; clone_size: few; cdr3_aa: CASSVERDDSYEQYF; cdr3_nt: TGTGCCAGCAGCGTGGAGCGGGATGACTCCTACGAGCAGTACTTC
d_call: NA; j_call: TRBJ1-4; v_call: TRBV9; clone_size: NA; cdr3_aa: CASSVGGRTIEKLFF; cdr3_nt: TGTGCCAGCAGCGTAGGGGGGCGGACGATAGAAAAACTGTTTTTT
d_call: TRBD1; j_call: TRBJ1-2; v_call: TRBV27; clone_size: NA; cdr3_aa: CASSLSTGVGYTF; cdr3_nt: TGTGCCAGCAGTTTATCGACAGGGGTCGGCTACACCTTC
d_call: TRBD1; j_call: TRBJ1-5; v_call: TRBV2; clone_size: NA; cdr3_aa: CASSGRGQGARGNQPQHF; cdr3_nt: TGTGCCAGCAGTGGAAGAGGACAGGGGGCGCGGGGCAATCAGCCCCAGCATTTT
d_call: NA; j_call: TRBJ2-7; v_call: TRBV5-1; clone_size: NA; cdr3_aa: CASSLGVSSYEQYF; cdr3_nt: TGCGCCAGCAGCTTGGGAGTTAGCTCCTACGAGCAGTACTTC
d_call: TRBD1; j_call: TRBJ2-7; v_call: TRBV27; clone_size: NA; cdr3_aa: CASSLTGQGGYEQYF; cdr3_nt: TGTGCCAGCAGCCTCACGGGACAGGGTGGCTACGAGCAGTACTTC
d_call: TRBD1; j_call: TRBJ2-3; v_call: TRBV30; clone_size: NA; cdr3_aa: CAWKGTGGIPGTQYF; cdr3_nt: TGTGCCTGGAAGGGGACAGGAGGGATACCGGGGACGCAGTATTTT
d_call: NA; j_call: TRBJ1-2; v_call: TRBV2; clone_size: NA; cdr3_aa: CASKLGGIIYGYTF; cdr3_nt: TGTGCCAGCAAGTTAGGAGGGATAATATATGGCTACACCTTC
d_call: TRBD1; j_call: TRBJ1-1; v_call: TRBV7-9; clone_size: NA; cdr3_aa: CASSVGQGILSSEAFF; cdr3_nt: TGTGCCAGCAGCGTGGGACAGGGGATCCTCTCTTCTGAAGCTTTCTTT
d_call: NA; j_call: TRBJ2-5; v_call: TRBV4-2; clone_size: NA; cdr3_aa: CASSLQDQETQYF; cdr3_nt: TGTGCCAGCAGCTTACAGGATCAAGAGACCCAGTACTTC
d_call: TRBD1; j_call: TRBJ1-1; v_call: TRBV5-1; clone_size: NA; cdr3_aa: CASSLPGQEIAEAFF; cdr3_nt: TGCGCCAGCAGCTTACCGGGACAGGAGATCGCTGAAGCTTTCTTT
d_call: NA; j_call: TRBJ1-1; v_call: TRBV4-1; clone_size: NA; cdr3_aa: CASSQDWGGNTEAFF; cdr3_nt: TGCGCCAGCAGCCAAGATTGGGGAGGGAACACTGAAGCTTTCTTT
d_call: NA; j_call: TRBJ2-2; v_call: TRBV2; clone_size: once; cdr3_aa: CASSEGGLTGELFF; cdr3_nt: TGTGCCAGCAGTGAGGGGGGGCTCACCGGGGAGCTGTTTTTT
d_call: TRBD2; j_call: TRBJ2-7; v_call: TRBV16; clone_size: NA; cdr3_aa: CASSLTSGGHYEQYF; cdr3_nt: TGTGCCAGCAGCCTTACTAGCGGGGGCCACTACGAGCAGTACTTC
d_call: NA; j_call: TRBJ1-1; v_call: TRBV6-1; clone_size: few; cdr3_aa: CASSLTGQNTEAFF; cdr3_nt: TGTGCCAGCAGTCTTACAGGGCAGAACACTGAAGCTTTCTTT
d_call: NA; j_call: TRBJ2-7; v_call: TRBV7-9; clone_size: NA; cdr3_aa: CASSPKTSYEQYF; cdr3_nt: TGTGCCAGCAGCCCCAAGACAAGCTACGAGCAGTACTTC
d_call: TRBD1; j_call: TRBJ1-5; v_call: TRBV5-6; clone_size: NA; cdr3_aa: CASSFFQGAHQPQHF; cdr3_nt: TGTGCCAGCAGCTTTTTTCAGGGGGCGCATCAGCCCCAGCATTTT
d_call: NA; j_call: TRBJ2-7; v_call: TRBV2; clone_size: NA; cdr3_aa: CASSEVRTVRGEQYF; cdr3_nt: TGTGCCAGCAGTGAAGTCAGGACCGTTCGGGGCGAGCAGTACTTC
d_call: TRBD1; j_call: TRBJ2-7; v_call: TRBV6-5; clone_size: few; cdr3_aa: CASSSAGQVSYEQYF; cdr3_nt: TGTGCCAGCAGTTCCGCGGGACAGGTCTCCTACGAGCAGTACTTC